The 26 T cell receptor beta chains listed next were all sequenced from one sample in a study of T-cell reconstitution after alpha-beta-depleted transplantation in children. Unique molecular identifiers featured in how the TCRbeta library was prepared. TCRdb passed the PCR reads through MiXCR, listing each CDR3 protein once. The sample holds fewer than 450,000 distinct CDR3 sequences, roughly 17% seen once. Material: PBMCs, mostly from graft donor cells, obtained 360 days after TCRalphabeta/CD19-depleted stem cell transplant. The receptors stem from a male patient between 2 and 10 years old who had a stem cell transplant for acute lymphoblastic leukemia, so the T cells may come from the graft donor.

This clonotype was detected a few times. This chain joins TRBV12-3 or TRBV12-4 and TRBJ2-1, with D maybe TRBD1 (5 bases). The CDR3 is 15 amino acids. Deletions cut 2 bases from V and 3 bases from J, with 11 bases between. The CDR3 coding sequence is TGTGCCAGCAGTTTAACCCGGACACTCTACAATGAGCAGTTCTTC. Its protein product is CASSLTRTLYNEQFF.

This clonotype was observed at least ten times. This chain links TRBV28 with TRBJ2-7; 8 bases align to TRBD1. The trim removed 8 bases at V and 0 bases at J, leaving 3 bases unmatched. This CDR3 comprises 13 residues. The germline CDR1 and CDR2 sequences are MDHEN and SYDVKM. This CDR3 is CASGQGSSYEQYF. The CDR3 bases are TGTGCCAGCGGACAGGGTAGCTCCTACGAGCAGTACTTC.

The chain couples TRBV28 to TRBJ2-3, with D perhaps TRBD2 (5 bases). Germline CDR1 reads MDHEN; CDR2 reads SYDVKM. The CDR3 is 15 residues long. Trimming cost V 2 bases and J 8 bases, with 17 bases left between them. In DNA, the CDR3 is TGTGCCAGCAGTTTACCCTCGACCTTGAGGGTTACGCAGTATTTT. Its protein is CASSLPSTLRVTQYF. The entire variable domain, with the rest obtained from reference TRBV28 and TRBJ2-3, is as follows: DVKVTQSSRYLVKRTGEKVFLECVQDMDHENMFWYRQDPGLGLRLIYFSYDVKMKEKGDIPEGYSVSREKKERFSLILESASTNQTSMYLCASSLPSTLRVTQYFGPGTRLTVL.

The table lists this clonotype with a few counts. The CDR3 region is CASTGPGGRTGRDTQYF. In DNA, the CDR3 is TGTGCCAGCACCGGCCCGGGGGGGAGGACTGGCAGGGATACGCAGTATTTT. The chain employs TRBV28 and TRBJ2-3; TRBD2 agrees at 8 bases. CDR1 is MDHEN and CDR2 is SYDVKM in the germline V gene. J was trimmed by 6 bases and V by 7 bases; bases with no gene match: 18. This CDR3 spans 17 amino acids. The full variable domain, rest sourced from reference TRBV28 and TRBJ2-3, is DVKVTQSSRYLVKRTGEKVFLECVQDMDHENMFWYRQDPGLGLRLIYFSYDVKMKEKGDIPEGYSVSREKKERFSLILESASTNQTSMYLCASTGPGGRTGRDTQYFGPGTRLTVL.

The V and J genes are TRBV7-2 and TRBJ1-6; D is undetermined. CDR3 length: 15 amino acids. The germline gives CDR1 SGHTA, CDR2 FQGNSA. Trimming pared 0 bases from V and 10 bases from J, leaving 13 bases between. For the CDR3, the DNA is TGTGCCAGCAGCTTAGCTGGCGGGATAGGATCACCCCTCCACTTT. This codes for CASSLAGGIGSPLHF.

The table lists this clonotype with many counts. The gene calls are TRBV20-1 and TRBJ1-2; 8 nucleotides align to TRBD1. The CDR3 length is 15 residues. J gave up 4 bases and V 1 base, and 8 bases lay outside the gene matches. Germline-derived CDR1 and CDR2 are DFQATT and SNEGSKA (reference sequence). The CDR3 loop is CSARVPTGVGYGYTF. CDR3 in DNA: TGCAGTGCTAGAGTCCCGACAGGGGTCGGCTATGGCTACACCTTC.

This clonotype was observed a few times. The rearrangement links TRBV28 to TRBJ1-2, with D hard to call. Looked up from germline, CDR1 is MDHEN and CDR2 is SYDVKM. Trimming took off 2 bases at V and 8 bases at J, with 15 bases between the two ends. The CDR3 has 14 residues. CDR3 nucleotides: TGTGCCAGCAGTTTACCGGGCAGCACCACAGGCTACACCTTC. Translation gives CASSLPGSTTGYTF.

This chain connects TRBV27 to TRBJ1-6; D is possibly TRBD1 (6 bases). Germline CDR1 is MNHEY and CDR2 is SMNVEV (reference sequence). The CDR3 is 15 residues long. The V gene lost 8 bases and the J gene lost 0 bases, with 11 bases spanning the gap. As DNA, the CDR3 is TGTGCCAGCCGCGGGGGCAGCTCCTATAATTCACCCCTCCACTTT. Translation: CASRGGSSYNSPLHF.

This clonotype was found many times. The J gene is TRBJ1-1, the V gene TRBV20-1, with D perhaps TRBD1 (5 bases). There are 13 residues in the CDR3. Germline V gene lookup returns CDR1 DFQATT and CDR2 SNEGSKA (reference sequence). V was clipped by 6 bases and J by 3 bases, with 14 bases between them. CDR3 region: CSAPGFGDTEAFF. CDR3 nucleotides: TGCAGTGCCCCAGGGTTCGGGGACACTGAAGCTTTCTTT.

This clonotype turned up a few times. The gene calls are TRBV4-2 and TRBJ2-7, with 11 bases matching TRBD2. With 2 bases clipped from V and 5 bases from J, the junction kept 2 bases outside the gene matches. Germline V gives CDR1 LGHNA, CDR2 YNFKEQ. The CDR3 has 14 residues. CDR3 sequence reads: CASSQLAGGHEQYF. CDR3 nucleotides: TGTGCCAGCAGCCAACTAGCGGGAGGCCACGAGCAGTACTTC.

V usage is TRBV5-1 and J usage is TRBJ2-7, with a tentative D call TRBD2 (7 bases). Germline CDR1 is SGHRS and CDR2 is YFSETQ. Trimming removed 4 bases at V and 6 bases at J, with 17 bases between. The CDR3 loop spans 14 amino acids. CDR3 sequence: CASSPGGGGSEQYF. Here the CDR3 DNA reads TGCGCCAGCAGCCCCGGCGGGGGCGGGTCCGAGCAGTACTTC.

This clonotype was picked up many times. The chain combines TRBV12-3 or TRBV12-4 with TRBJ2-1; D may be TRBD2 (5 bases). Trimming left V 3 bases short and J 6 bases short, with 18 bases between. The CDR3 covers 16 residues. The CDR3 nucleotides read TGTGCCAGCAGTTTTGTGGCTAGCAGGCCAATCAATGAGCAGTTCTTC. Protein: CASSFVASRPINEQFF.

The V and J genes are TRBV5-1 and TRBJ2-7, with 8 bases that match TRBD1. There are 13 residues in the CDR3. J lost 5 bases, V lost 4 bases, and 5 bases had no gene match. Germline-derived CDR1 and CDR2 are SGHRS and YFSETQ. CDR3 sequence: CASSRDRRDEQYF. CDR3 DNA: TGCGCCAGCAGCCGGGACAGGCGGGACGAGCAGTACTTC.

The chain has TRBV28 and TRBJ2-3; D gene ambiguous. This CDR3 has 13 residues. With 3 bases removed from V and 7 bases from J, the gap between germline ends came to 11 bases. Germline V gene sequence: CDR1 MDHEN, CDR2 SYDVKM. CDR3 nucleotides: TGTGCCAGCAGTTTTTCGTCTTCTTATACGCAGTATTTT. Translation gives CASSFSSSYTQYF.

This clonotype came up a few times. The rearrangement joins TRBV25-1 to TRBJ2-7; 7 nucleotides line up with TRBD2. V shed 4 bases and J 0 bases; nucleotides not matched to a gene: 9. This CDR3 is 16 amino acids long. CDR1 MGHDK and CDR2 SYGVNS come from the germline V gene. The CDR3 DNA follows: TGTGCCAGCAGTGCAACTAGCGAAAGATTCTCCTACGAGCAGTACTTC. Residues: CASSATSERFSYEQYF.

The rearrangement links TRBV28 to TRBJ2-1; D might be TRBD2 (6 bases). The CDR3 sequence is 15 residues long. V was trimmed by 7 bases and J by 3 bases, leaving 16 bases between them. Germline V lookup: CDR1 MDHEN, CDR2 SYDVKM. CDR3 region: CASTPRDWVYNEQFF. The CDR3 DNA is TGTGCCAGCACCCCCCGGGACTGGGTCTACAATGAGCAGTTCTTC.

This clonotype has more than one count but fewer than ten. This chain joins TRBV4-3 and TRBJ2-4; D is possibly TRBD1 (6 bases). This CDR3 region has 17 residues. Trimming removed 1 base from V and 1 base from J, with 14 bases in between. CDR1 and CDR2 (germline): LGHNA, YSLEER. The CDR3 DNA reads TGCGCCAGCAGCCAAGTACAGGGCAATGTGGCCAAAAACATTCAGTACTTC. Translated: CASSQVQGNVAKNIQYF.

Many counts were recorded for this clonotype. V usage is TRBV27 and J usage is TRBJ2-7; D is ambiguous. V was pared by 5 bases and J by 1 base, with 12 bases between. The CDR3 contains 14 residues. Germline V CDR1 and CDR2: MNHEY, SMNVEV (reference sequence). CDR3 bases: TGTGCCAGCAGTCTGGGTGGGCATTCCTACGAGCAGTACTTC. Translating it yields CASSLGGHSYEQYF.

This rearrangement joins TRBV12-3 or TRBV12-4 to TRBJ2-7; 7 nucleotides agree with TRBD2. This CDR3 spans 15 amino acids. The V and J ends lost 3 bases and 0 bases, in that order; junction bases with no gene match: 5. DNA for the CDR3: TGTGCCAGCAGTTTCCTAGCGGTGGCCTCCTACGAGCAGTACTTC. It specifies CASSFLAVASYEQYF.

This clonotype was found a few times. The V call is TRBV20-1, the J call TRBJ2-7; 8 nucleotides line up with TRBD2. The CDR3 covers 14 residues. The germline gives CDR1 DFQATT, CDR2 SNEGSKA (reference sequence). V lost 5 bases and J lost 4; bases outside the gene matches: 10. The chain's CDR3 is CSALRREGPYEQYF. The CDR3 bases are TGCAGTGCTCTCCGTCGGGAGGGCCCATACGAGCAGTACTTC.

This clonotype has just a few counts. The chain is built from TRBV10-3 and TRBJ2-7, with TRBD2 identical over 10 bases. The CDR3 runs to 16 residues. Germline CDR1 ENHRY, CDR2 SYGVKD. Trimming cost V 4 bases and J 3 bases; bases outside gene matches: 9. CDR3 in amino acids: CAISGGKREGVYEQYF. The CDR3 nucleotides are TGTGCCATCAGTGGGGGAAAGCGGGAGGGTGTCTACGAGCAGTACTTC.

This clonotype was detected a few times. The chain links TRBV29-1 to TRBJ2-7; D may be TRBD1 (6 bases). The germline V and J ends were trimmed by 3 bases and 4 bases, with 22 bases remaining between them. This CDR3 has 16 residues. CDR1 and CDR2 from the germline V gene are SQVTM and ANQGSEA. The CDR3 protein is CSVDWQGPREWYEQYF. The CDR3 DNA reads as TGCAGCGTTGATTGGCAGGGGCCAAGGGAGTGGTACGAGCAGTACTTC.

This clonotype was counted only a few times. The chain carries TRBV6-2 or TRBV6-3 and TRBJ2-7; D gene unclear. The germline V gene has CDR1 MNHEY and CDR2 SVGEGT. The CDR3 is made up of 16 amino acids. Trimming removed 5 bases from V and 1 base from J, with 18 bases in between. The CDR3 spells CASSDLLIGPSYEQYF. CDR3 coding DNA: TGTGCCAGCAGTGACCTCCTGATCGGGCCGTCCTACGAGCAGTACTTC.

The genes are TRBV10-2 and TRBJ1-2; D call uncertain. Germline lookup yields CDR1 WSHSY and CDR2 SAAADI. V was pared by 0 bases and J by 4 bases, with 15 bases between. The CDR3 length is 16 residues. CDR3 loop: CASSESAKPPLYGYTF. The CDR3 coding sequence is TGCGCCAGCAGTGAGTCCGCCAAGCCCCCCCTCTATGGCTACACCTTC.

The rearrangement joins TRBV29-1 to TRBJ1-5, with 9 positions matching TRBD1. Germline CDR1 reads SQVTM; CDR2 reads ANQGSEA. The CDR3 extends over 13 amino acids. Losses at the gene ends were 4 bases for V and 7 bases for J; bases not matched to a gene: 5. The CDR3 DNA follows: TGCAGCGTTGGGGGACAGGGAGACCAGCCCCAGCATTTT. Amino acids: CSVGGQGDQPQHF.

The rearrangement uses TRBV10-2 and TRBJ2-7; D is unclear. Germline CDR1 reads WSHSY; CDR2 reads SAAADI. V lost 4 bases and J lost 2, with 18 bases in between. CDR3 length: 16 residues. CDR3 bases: TGCGCCAGCAGTGTAACATCGGTCCTCAACCCCTACGAGCAGTACTTC. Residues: CASSVTSVLNPYEQYF.